A single sample gave rise to the 10 T cell receptor beta chains below, sequenced in a study of T cells in Graves' hyperthyroidism and ophthalmopathy (dated by TCRdb to the late 2010s). Library creation used multiplex PCR. Sequencing instrument: Illumina HiSeq 2000. TCR beta CDR3 regions were amplified from RNA transcripts. The TCR CDR3 was subjected to a first round of RT-PCR using the HTBI primer set and the Qiagen OneStep RT-PCR kit. The public sequencing data were trimmed at Q25 with fastp and processed into clonotypes with MiXCR by TCRdb, which kept only in-frame beta chains. Under each unique CDR3 protein, matching rows form one entry showing the most common genes and DNA. In all, the sample holds 350,000 to 400,000 distinct CDR3 sequences, and just under 15% of those were seen once. The biggest ten clones account for 32% of the sample. Specimen: blood. These receptors were collected from a woman in her twenties or thirties with Graves' hyperthyroidism.

The table lists this clonotype with many counts. J is TRBJ2-1 and V is TRBV2; TRBD1 agrees at 9 bases. The CDR3 is made up of 16 amino acids. Germline lookup yields CDR1 SNHLY and CDR2 FYNNEI. The ends lost 1 base at V and 0 bases at J; junction bases unmatched: 1. CDR3 sequence: CASSEGGQGSYNEQFF. In DNA form, the CDR3 reads TGTGCCAGCAGTGAAGGGGGACAGGGCTCCTACAATGAGCAGTTCTTC.

This clonotype was counted many times. V is TRBV27 and J is TRBJ2-1, with 7 bases fitting TRBD2. The V gene's germline CDR1 is MNHEY and CDR2 SMNVEV (reference sequence). V shed 7 bases, J shed 0 bases, and the junction held 9 bases outside the gene matches. The CDR3 extends over 16 amino acids. CDR3 protein: CASTTSSGSSYNEQFF. The CDR3 nucleotides are TGTGCCAGCACAACTTCTAGCGGCAGCTCCTACAATGAGCAGTTCTTC.

Ten or more counts support this clonotype. V is TRBV20-1 and J is TRBJ2-7, with 7 bases aligning to TRBD2. V was clipped by 7 bases and J by 3 bases; unmatched bases: 6. The CDR3 is 12 amino acids. The germline V gene has CDR1 DFQATT and CDR2 SNEGSKA (reference sequence). CDR3 sequence (DNA): TGCAGTGGCCAGCGGGACCTCTACGAGCAGTACTTC. This encodes CSGQRDLYEQYF.

The chain recombines TRBV20-1 with TRBJ1-1; 8 positions match TRBD1. Germline-derived CDR1 and CDR2 are DFQATT and SNEGSKA (reference sequence). This CDR3 is 13 amino acids long. J lost 7 bases, V lost 3 bases, and 7 bases had no gene match. The CDR3 DNA is TGCAGTGCTAGGGTAAGAGGACAGGGTGAAGCTTTCTTT. Translated, it gives CSARVRGQGEAFF.

J is TRBJ2-1 and V is TRBV12-5; 11 positions agree with TRBD1. CDR3 length: 15 amino acids. J was trimmed by 3 bases and V by 6 bases; bases with no gene match: 4. Looked up from germline, CDR1 is LGHNT and CDR2 is FRNRAP. DNA for the CDR3: TGTGCTAGTGGCACCGGGACAGGGGGCTACAATGAGCAGTTCTTC. Translation gives CASGTGTGGYNEQFF.

The chain is built from TRBV27 and TRBJ2-7; 7 nucleotides line up with TRBD1. The CDR3 length is 13 residues. The V segment lost 6 bases and the J segment 3 bases; nucleotides outside the gene matches: 5. Germline V CDR1 and CDR2: MNHEY, SMNVEV (reference sequence). The chain's CDR3 is CASRQTGLYEQYF. The CDR3 DNA reads as TGTGCCAGCAGGCAGACAGGGCTCTACGAGCAGTACTTC.

This chain joins TRBV20-1 and TRBJ2-1; D not certain. The CDR3 extends over 13 amino acids. V was cut by 1 base and J by 0 bases, with 4 bases left in between. The germline V gene encodes CDR1 DFQATT and CDR2 SNEGSKA (reference sequence). The CDR3 loop is CSARALSYNEQFF. The CDR3 DNA follows: TGCAGTGCTAGAGCGCTCTCCTACAATGAGCAGTTCTTC.

This clonotype has just a few counts. This rearrangement joins TRBV20-1 to TRBJ2-1; D might be TRBD2 (5 bases). There are 15 residues in the CDR3. With 3 bases removed from V and 3 bases from J, the gap between germline ends came to 15 bases. CDR1 is DFQATT, CDR2 SNEGSKA, per germline (reference sequence). The chain's CDR3 is CSASGLLRSYNEQFF. In DNA form, the CDR3 reads TGCAGTGCTAGCGGACTCCTGAGGAGCTACAATGAGCAGTTCTTC.

This chain links TRBV7-9 with TRBJ1-5; D may be TRBD1 (5 bases). This CDR3 has 15 residues. Germline assignment: CDR1 SEHNR and CDR2 FQNEAQ (reference sequence). V was shortened by 8 bases and J by 2 bases, with 16 bases between the two germline ends. CDR3 nucleotides: TGTGCCAGCTCCCCTAGAGGGGACGGCAATCAGCCCCAGCATTTT. Residues: CASSPRGDGNQPQHF. The entire variable domain, with the rest obtained from reference TRBV7-9 and TRBJ1-5, is as follows: DTGVSQNPRHKITKRGQNVTFRCDPISEHNRLYWYRQTLGQGPEFLTYFQNEAQLEKSRLLSDRFSAERPKGSFSTLEIQRTEQGDSAMYLCASSPRGDGNQPQHFGDGTRLSIL.

This clonotype was counted many times. The chain has TRBV12-3 or TRBV12-4 and TRBJ2-2; D uncertain. The CDR3 length is 12 residues. The germline V and J ends were trimmed by 7 bases and 8 bases, with 11 bases remaining between them. This CDR3 is CASTWMGGELFF. The CDR3, as DNA: TGTGCCAGCACTTGGATGGGAGGGGAGCTGTTTTTT.